The 9 T cell receptor beta chains reported below all come from one sample, sequenced in a study of vaccination effects on CD4 cells after COVID-19. Sequenced by immunoSEQ multiplex PCR; TCRdb stores in-frame clones only, minus some. The sample comprises tens of thousands of clones, about 70% of which are singletons, and roughly 22% rests with the top ten. Before sequencing took place, the ViraFEST assay used viral peptide pools to expand antigen-specific CD4+ T cells. Once cultured for 10 days, the cells underwent separation to obtain CD4+ T cells. According to the study, vaccine recipients showed no prior SARS-CoV-2 infection and negative nucleocapsid antibodies. The antigens these receptors bind are not known. The sequences come from CD4+ T cells from PBMCs cultured with HCoV-NL63 spike peptides, collected before COVID-19 vaccination. Receptor source: a human donor who received a COVID-19 vaccine.

J is TRBJ2-7 and V is TRBV3-1 (or the pseudogene TRBV3-2); TRBD2 aligns across 9 bases. Germline V CDR1 and CDR2: LGHDT, YNNKEL (reference sequence). This CDR3 has 15 amino acids. V shed 5 bases and J 4 bases; nucleotides not matched to a gene: 9. The CDR3 here is CASSSHGTSSYEQYF. The CDR3 DNA follows: TGTGCCAGCAGCTCCCACGGGACTAGCAGTTACGAGCAGTACTTC.

The CDR3 spells CASSLRTWDTGELFF. The CDR3 DNA reads TGTGCCAGCAGCTTGAGAACTTGGGACACCGGGGAGCTGTTTTTT. The rearrangement uses TRBV7-8 and TRBJ2-2; D gene uncertain. Germline V gene lookup returns CDR1 SGHVS and CDR2 FQNEAQ. V was shortened by 3 bases and J by 3 bases, with 11 bases between the two germline ends. The CDR3 has 15 residues.

J is TRBJ1-3 and V is TRBV30; D is uncertain. CDR3 length: 16 residues. The germline gives CDR1 GTSNPN, CDR2 SVGIG (reference sequence). The V gene lost 3 bases and the J gene lost 1 base, with 16 bases spanning the gap. CDR3 DNA: TGTGCCTGGAGCCCCTCCGGAGTTTCGTCTGGAAACACCATATATTTT. Residues: CAWSPSGVSSGNTIYF.

This chain links TRBV5-8 with TRBJ2-3; perhaps TRBD2 as D (5 bases). The CDR3 consists of 18 residues. Germline V lookup: CDR1 SGHTS, CDR2 YDEGEE. V lost 2 bases and J 5 bases, leaving 24 bases between the germline ends. CDR3 DNA sequence: TGTGCCAGCAGCTTTGGTCTTCGGGGTTTTGATCGGGGAGATACGCAGTATTTT. Translating gives CASSFGLRGFDRGDTQYF.

There are a few counts of this clone. This chain links TRBV24-1 with TRBJ2-1; perhaps TRBD1 as D (6 bases). Germline lookup yields CDR1 KGHDR and CDR2 SFDVKD. V dropped 0 bases and J dropped 1 base, with 15 bases sitting between them. The CDR3 extends over 18 amino acids. The CDR3 sequence is CATSDLGDKEDSYNEQFF. In nucleotides, the CDR3 is TGTGCCACCAGTGATTTGGGGGACAAGGAAGATTCCTACAATGAGCAGTTCTTC.

The chain combines TRBV6-5 with TRBJ2-2; D remains unclear. Trimming cost V 7 bases and J 4 bases, with 16 bases left between them. Germline values: CDR1 MNHEY, CDR2 SVGAGI. This CDR3 contains 15 residues. CDR3 in DNA: TGTGCCAGCAATTTAGAGGTCTGGGGCACCGGGGAGCTGTTTTTT. Translated, it gives CASNLEVWGTGELFF.

The V gene is TRBV5-1, the J gene TRBJ2-1, with TRBD1 matching over 10 bases. Germline trimming cut 0 bases from V and 2 bases from J; bases unmatched to any gene: 17. The CDR3 consists of 21 residues. Germline CDR1 SGHRS, CDR2 YFSETQ. The CDR3 sequence: CASSLASDRGSAGGAYNEQFF. Written as DNA, the CDR3 is TGCGCCAGCAGCTTGGCCTCGGACAGGGGGTCTGCGGGAGGCGCCTACAATGAGCAGTTCTTC.

The gene calls are TRBV30 and TRBJ2-7; 11 nucleotides agree with TRBD2. Germline values: CDR1 GTSNPN, CDR2 SVGIG (reference sequence). This CDR3 is 13 amino acids long. With V trimmed by 8 bases and J by 1 base, 4 bases remained unmatched. CDR3 sequence (DNA): TGTGCCAATCGACTAGCGGGGTCCTACGAGCAGTACTTC. It is translated as CANRLAGSYEQYF. Using reference TRBV30 and TRBJ2-7 for the parts outside the CDR3, the full variable domain is SQTIHQWPATLVQPVGSPLSLECTVEGTSNPNLYWYRQAAGRGLQLLFYSVGIGQISSEVPQNLSASRPQDRQFILSSKKLLLSDSGFYLCANRLAGSYEQYFGPGTRLTVT.

The chain combines TRBV28 with TRBJ1-2; possibly TRBD1 for D (5 bases). This CDR3 is built from 13 residues. Germline CDR1 MDHEN, CDR2 SYDVKM. V dropped 3 bases and J dropped 4 bases, with 9 bases sitting between them. CDR3 sequence (DNA): TGTGCCAGCAGTTTGGGCAGGGCCTATGGCTACACCTTC. Residues: CASSLGRAYGYTF.